These 26 T cell receptor beta chains share one sample of origin, sequenced in a study of T cells expressing NK-cell markers. After re-calling the 5' RACE reads, TCRdb lists one entry per CDR3 protein, DNA absent. The table for this sample gives 250,000 to 300,000 distinct CDR3 sequences. The sequencing input was blood T cells: a sorted CD56 or NKG2C T cell subset, CD4+ or CD8+ T cells, or bulk PBMC T cells (not recorded which). Receptors originate from a young man in good health.

The chain links TRBV20-1 to TRBJ2-3; TCRdb designates TRBD2, a call that cannot be tested without DNA. This CDR3 is built from 14 residues. Germline-derived CDR1 and CDR2 are DFQATT and SNEGSKA (reference sequence). The CDR3 loop reads CSAERGGSADTQYF.

V gene TRBV4-3 combines with J gene TRBJ2-7. This CDR3 has 13 residues. The germline CDR1 and CDR2 sequences are LGHNA and YSLEER. This chain's CDR3 is CASSQVGTPEQYF.

The rearrangement joins TRBV24-1 to TRBJ2-1. The CDR3 runs 12 residues. Germline CDR1 reads KGHDR; CDR2 reads SFDVKD. The CDR3 spells CATSDLLGEQFF.

This chain links TRBV20-1 with TRBJ2-6. Germline lookup yields CDR1 DFQATT and CDR2 SNEGSKA (reference sequence). This CDR3 has 14 amino acids. The CDR3 sequence is CSAATSSGANVLTF.

The rearrangement joins TRBV29-1 to TRBJ1-1. CDR1 SQVTM and CDR2 ANQGSEA come from the germline V gene. The length of the CDR3 is 14 residues. The CDR3: CSVERSRGNTEAFF.

The chain links TRBV5-1 to TRBJ2-1; TCRdb's D call, TRBD2, is unchecked because there is no DNA. Germline V gives CDR1 SGHRS, CDR2 YFSETQ. The CDR3 sequence is 17 residues long. CDR3 sequence: CASSLDSGVYSYNEQFF.

The chain recombines TRBV7-6 with TRBJ1-5; TCRdb's D call, TRBD1, is unchecked because there is no DNA. The germline CDR1 and CDR2 sequences are SGHVS and FNYEAQ. This CDR3 has 16 residues. CDR3 region: CASSSDDRGSNQPQHF.

This rearrangement joins TRBV12-3 or TRBV12-4 to TRBJ2-1; with no DNA, the TCRdb D assignment of TRBD1 cannot be verified. The length of the CDR3 is 14 residues. CDR3 sequence reads: CASTWGTFNNEQFF.

V usage is TRBV6-6 and J usage is TRBJ2-1; TCRdb's assignment of TRBD1 cannot be checked, as there is no DNA. CDR3 length: 12 residues. CDR1 and CDR2 (germline): MNHNY, SVGAGI (reference sequence). CDR3: CASSYRGDEQFF.

The V gene is TRBV12-3 or TRBV12-4, the J gene TRBJ2-4; TCRdb reports TRBD1, a call that lacks DNA to check it against. The CDR3 extends over 14 amino acids. CDR3: CASSSRTGDFLKYF.

This chain connects TRBV18 to TRBJ2-5. CDR1 and CDR2 (germline): KGHSH, LQKENI. This CDR3 spans 14 amino acids. Here the CDR3 reads CASSPPSGQETQYF.

The chain is built from TRBV5-5 and TRBJ1-2; TCRdb returns TRBD1, unconfirmable since there is no DNA. CDR1 and CDR2 from the germline V gene are SGHKS and YYEKEE (reference sequence). This CDR3 is built from 18 residues. This CDR3 is CASSLAQVARSVNYGYTF.

The chain uses TRBV9 and TRBJ2-7; TCRdb returns TRBD2, unconfirmable since there is no DNA. CDR3 length: 16 residues. The germline V gene has CDR1 SGDLS and CDR2 YYNGEE. The CDR3: CASSVDPSLTSYEQYF.

The CDR3 loop is CASSNPLGSSYNEQFF. The chain carries TRBV19 and TRBJ2-1; the TCRdb D gene call, TRBD1, has no DNA to confirm it. Germline lookup yields CDR1 LNHDA and CDR2 SQIVND (reference sequence). This CDR3 contains 16 residues.

The chain uses TRBV5-1 and TRBJ2-3. Germline V gives CDR1 SGHRS, CDR2 YFSETQ. The CDR3 sequence is 12 residues long. This CDR3 reads CASSSAREAQYF.

The chain joins TRBV4-3 to TRBJ2-1; no DNA is available, so the TRBD1 call from TCRdb remains unchecked. From germline, CDR1 is LGHNA and CDR2 YSLEER. The CDR3 has 17 amino acids. The chain's CDR3 is CASSQDIAGVRSNEQFF.

The chain has TRBV5-1 and TRBJ1-2; TCRdb proposes TRBD1, but this gene call is untestable without DNA. The CDR3 length is 15 residues. The germline V gene encodes CDR1 SGHRS and CDR2 YFSETQ. The CDR3 reads CASSSQTGANYGYTF.

The rearrangement links TRBV20-1 to TRBJ2-5; the D call from TCRdb, TRBD1, cannot be confirmed without DNA. Germline values: CDR1 DFQATT, CDR2 SNEGSKA (reference sequence). The CDR3 is 12 amino acids. The CDR3 loop reads CSARELRGLVYF.

V gene TRBV7-9 combines with J gene TRBJ2-7; the D call from TCRdb, TRBD1, cannot be confirmed without DNA. There are 14 residues in the CDR3. Looked up from germline, CDR1 is SEHNR and CDR2 is FQNEAQ (reference sequence). CDR3: CASSPPGYGNEQYF.

The chain carries TRBV12-3 or TRBV12-4 and TRBJ1-5. This CDR3 spans 12 amino acids. CDR3 in amino acids: CASSNPIRPQHF.

This chain's CDR3 is CASSQDAGVETQYF. The V call is TRBV3-1, the J call TRBJ2-5; checking the TCRdb D call of TRBD2 is not possible without DNA. The germline gives CDR1 LGHDT, CDR2 YNNKEL (reference sequence). This CDR3 is 14 amino acids long.

The chain is built from TRBV18 and TRBJ2-3; TCRdb designates TRBD1, a call that cannot be tested without DNA. The CDR3 totals 15 residues. Germline V lookup: CDR1 KGHSH, CDR2 LQKENI. The CDR3 sequence: CASSGRDKSTDTQYF.

The V and J genes are TRBV7-3 and TRBJ2-7; without DNA, the TCRdb call of TRBD2 cannot be checked. CDR3 length equals 14 residues. Germline assignment: CDR1 SGHTA and CDR2 FQGTGA. The CDR3 here is CASSRSSGSYEQYF.

The chain employs TRBV15 and TRBJ2-3; TCRdb's D call, TRBD2, is unchecked because there is no DNA. CDR3 length equals 14 residues. The germline V gene encodes CDR1 LNHNV and CDR2 YYDKDF (reference sequence). The CDR3 loop reads CATSGGRGTDTQYF.

The CDR3 sequence: CASNWGGRGADTQYF. V gene TRBV12-3 or TRBV12-4 combines with J gene TRBJ2-3; absent DNA, TCRdb's TRBD1 call cannot be checked. The CDR3 spans 15 residues.

V gene TRBV20-1 combines with J gene TRBJ2-2; TCRdb indicates TRBD2, and absent DNA this call remains unverified. Germline values: CDR1 DFQATT, CDR2 SNEGSKA (reference sequence). CDR3 size: 16 residues. CDR3 protein: CSAQRLAGASTGELFF.